Below are 10 T cell receptor beta chains sequenced from a single sample in a study of T cell changes during pregnancy in multiple sclerosis. Using immunoSEQ multiplex PCR, the repertoire was profiled, and TCRdb retains in-frame clones only, with some absent. The sample includes 35,000 to 50,000 clones, 87% of them seen just once. The specimen was CD4+ T cells from peripheral blood mononuclear cells, collected after pregnancy. The source of these receptors is a female donor with multiple sclerosis, enrolled in a pregnancy study.

This clone appeared a few times. The genes are TRBV7-6 and TRBJ1-4; possibly TRBD1 for D (6 bases). The germline gives CDR1 SGHVS, CDR2 FNYEAQ. The CDR3 sequence is 13 residues long. V was cut by 4 bases and J by 6 bases, with 9 bases left in between. Here the CDR3 reads CASSSRGDEKLFF. For the CDR3, the DNA is TGTGCCAGCAGCTCCAGGGGAGATGAAAAACTGTTTTTT.

CDR3 sequence reads: CASSLGSGGYNEQFF. In nucleotides, the CDR3 is TGTGCCAGCAGCTTAGGTAGCGGGGGATACAATGAGCAGTTCTTC. V usage is TRBV11-2 and J usage is TRBJ2-1, with 9 positions matching TRBD2. The CDR3 totals 15 residues. V trimming: 1 base; J trimming: 4 bases; junction bases outside the gene matches: 2. Germline loops: CDR1 SGHAT, CDR2 FQNNGV.

V and J are TRBV29-1 and TRBJ2-5; D is perhaps TRBD1 (5 bases). From germline, CDR1 is SQVTM and CDR2 ANQGSEA. Trimming shortened V by 4 bases and J by 4 bases, and 13 bases separated the two germline ends. CDR3 size: 13 residues. The CDR3 DNA reads as TGCAGCGTTGGGGGCGGCCTGAGAGAGACCCAGTACTTC. This translates into CSVGGGLRETQYF.

The rearrangement joins TRBV7-2 to TRBJ2-5; 8 bases align to TRBD2. The CDR3 covers 15 residues. Per the germline V gene, CDR1 is SGHTA and CDR2 is FQGNSA. With V trimmed by 5 bases and J by 1 base, 6 bases remained unmatched. CDR3 in amino acids: CASSRRGGVQETQYF. The CDR3 DNA sequence: TGTGCCAGCAGCCGCCGGGGGGGGGTCCAAGAGACCCAGTACTTC.

The J gene is TRBJ2-1, the V gene TRBV7-3; D perhaps matches TRBD2 (6 bases). The CDR3 extends over 12 amino acids. The ends were cut back, 3 bases at V and 8 bases at J, with 8 bases in the middle. CDR1 SGHTA and CDR2 FQGTGA come from the germline V gene. The CDR3 DNA follows: TGTGCCAGCAGCTTTTCGGGAGATGAGCAGTTCTTC. Translated, it gives CASSFSGDEQFF. Variable domain in full (rest from reference TRBV7-3 and TRBJ2-1): GAGVSQTPSNKVTEKGKYVELRCDPISGHTALYWYRQSLGQGPEFLIYFQGTGAADDSGLPNDRFFAVRPEGSVSTLKIQRTERGDSAVYLCASSFSGDEQFFGPGTRLTVL.

The V call is TRBV6-5, the J call TRBJ1-4; TRBD1 matches 7 bases. Germline assignment: CDR1 MNHEY and CDR2 SVGAGI. J was trimmed by 8 bases and V by 5 bases; bases with no gene match: 11. This CDR3 comprises 15 residues. The CDR3 DNA is TGTGCCAGCAGTCCCACAGGGGTCAGCGGGGAAAAACTGTTTTTT. Residues: CASSPTGVSGEKLFF.

The chain uses TRBV2 and TRBJ1-5, with D hard to call. The CDR3 length is 14 residues. V lost 2 bases, J lost 7 bases, and 12 bases lay in between. The germline V gene has CDR1 SNHLY and CDR2 FYNNEI. The CDR3 here is CASSENAGGQPQHF. The CDR3 DNA sequence: TGTGCCAGCAGTGAAAATGCAGGCGGGCAGCCCCAGCATTTT.

The rearrangement uses TRBV19 and TRBJ2-7; D may be TRBD2 (7 bases). From germline, CDR1 is LNHDA and CDR2 SQIVND (reference sequence). The CDR3 spans 14 residues. Trimming took off 4 bases at V and 1 base at J, with 11 bases between the two ends. The CDR3 loop reads CASSRGGQSYEQYF. CDR3 sequence (DNA): TGTGCCAGTAGTAGGGGGGGCCAATCCTACGAGCAGTACTTC. The full variable domain, its missing parts supplied by reference TRBV19 and TRBJ2-7, is DGGITQSPKYLFRKEGQNVTLSCEQNLNHDAMYWYRQDPGQGLRLIYYSQIVNDFQKGDIAEGYSVSREKKESFPLTVTSAQKNPTAFYLCASSRGGQSYEQYFGPGTRLTVT.

This clone appeared once. The chain combines TRBV21-1 with TRBJ2-7; the table assigns TRBD1, which was not confirmed against the DNA. TRBV21-1 is a pseudogene. There are 13 residues in the CDR3. The CDR3 spells CASADQGPYEQYF. The DNA for the CDR3 is TGTGCCAGCGCGGACCAGGGGCCCTACGAGCAGTACTTC.

This clone has only one observation. The chain couples TRBV7-2 to TRBJ2-7, with D possibly TRBD1 on 6 matching bases. Germline V gene data show CDR1 as SGHTA and CDR2 as FQGNSA. The CDR3 extends over 14 amino acids. Trimming took 3 bases from V and 1 from J, leaving 10 bases between them. This chain's CDR3 is CASSLDRLSYEQYF. CDR3 sequence (DNA): TGTGCCAGCAGCTTGGACAGATTATCCTACGAGCAGTACTTC.